These 16 T cell receptor beta chains were sequenced from one sample in a study of T cells in Graves' hyperthyroidism and ophthalmopathy. Regions amplified from RNA transcripts were the TCR beta CDR3 regions. First-round RT-PCR targeting the TCR CDR3 was performed with the HTBI primer set. Using its own MiXCR run on the multiplex PCR reads, TCRdb lists one record per CDR3 protein. The sample lists some 210,000 distinct CDR3 sequences; approximately 17% were seen once. Sequenced material: blood. The receptors originated from a man over 45 with Graves' hyperthyroidism.

This clonotype was seen repeatedly, ten times or more. V and J are TRBV12-3 or TRBV12-4 and TRBJ2-5, with TRBD2 matching over 7 bases. V was pared by 6 bases and J by 5 bases, with 6 bases of the junction left unmatched. The CDR3 runs 13 residues. The CDR3 region is CASSYRAGETQYF. DNA for the CDR3: TGTGCCAGCAGCTACAGAGCGGGGGAGACCCAGTACTTC.

This clonotype was seen many times. The chain uses TRBV20-1 and TRBJ2-3, with 8 bases fitting TRBD2. V lost 6 bases, J lost 4 bases, and 9 bases stayed unmatched. This CDR3 comprises 14 residues. Germline V gives CDR1 DFQATT, CDR2 SNEGSKA (reference sequence). The CDR3 is CSARLAISPDTQYF. Here the CDR3 DNA reads TGCAGTGCGCGACTAGCGATAAGCCCAGATACGCAGTATTTT.

This clonotype showed up just a few times. This CDR3 is CAVGQATDTQYF. CDR3 DNA sequence: TGTGCCGTGGGACAGGCCACAGATACGCAGTATTTT. The rearrangement joins TRBV28 to TRBJ2-3; TRBD1 matches 8 bases. The trim removed 11 bases at V and 2 bases at J, leaving 3 bases unmatched. Germline CDR1 reads MDHEN; CDR2 reads SYDVKM. The CDR3 is made up of 12 amino acids. The complete variable domain, with remaining parts taken from reference TRBV28 and TRBJ2-3, reads DVKVTQSSRYLVKRTGEKVFLECVQDMDHENMFWYRQDPGLGLRLIYFSYDVKMKEKGDIPEGYSVSREKKERFSLILESASTNQTSMYLCAVGQATDTQYFGPGTRLTVL.

The gene calls are TRBV30 and TRBJ1-2; no reliable D call. The CDR3 covers 13 residues. Per the germline V gene, CDR1 is GTSNPN and CDR2 is SVGIG (reference sequence). Trimming shortened V by 2 bases and J by 3 bases, and 10 bases separated the two germline ends. The CDR3 protein is CAWSIRRDYGYTF. CDR3 nucleotide sequence: TGTGCCTGGAGTATCAGACGGGACTATGGCTACACCTTC.

This clonotype was seen ten or more times. This chain links TRBV3-1 with TRBJ2-5; TRBD1 or TRBD2 may be the D gene (5 bases each). Germline V lookup: CDR1 LGHDT, CDR2 YNNKEL (reference sequence). Trimming cost V 6 bases and J 5 bases, with 25 bases left between them. This CDR3 is 17 amino acids long. CDR3 loop: CASRKASTTASGETQYF. CDR3 DNA: TGTGCCAGCAGAAAGGCCTCAACGACAGCGTCGGGGGAGACCCAGTACTTC.

The chain has TRBV19 and TRBJ1-1; perhaps TRBD1 as D (6 bases). V was cut by 2 bases and J by 1 base, with 14 bases left in between. Germline CDR1 LNHDA, CDR2 SQIVND (reference sequence). This CDR3 is built from 16 residues. CDR3 nucleotides: TGTGCCAGTAGTATACGGGGGCTCCGAAAGAACACTGAAGCTTTCTTT. Its translation: CASSIRGLRKNTEAFF. The whole variable domain, filled in from reference TRBV19 and TRBJ1-1, reads DGGITQSPKYLFRKEGQNVTLSCEQNLNHDAMYWYRQDPGQGLRLIYYSQIVNDFQKGDIAEGYSVSREKKESFPLTVTSAQKNPTAFYLCASSIRGLRKNTEAFFGQGTRLTVV.

This clonotype was recorded a few times. The chain is built from TRBV6-5 and TRBJ1-1, with 7 bases identical to TRBD1. CDR1 MNHEY and CDR2 SVGAGI come from the germline V gene. The CDR3 has 14 amino acids. The J segment lost 1 base and the V segment lost 5 bases, leaving 4 bases of the junction unmatched. CDR3 nucleotide sequence: TGTGCCAGCAGTACTGGACAGGCGAACACTGAAGCTTTCTTT. Translated: CASSTGQANTEAFF.

This clonotype has a count of ten or more. The rearrangement uses TRBV11-2 and TRBJ1-1; 9 bases line up with TRBD1. There are 14 residues in the CDR3. Trimming removed 5 bases from V and 3 bases from J; junction bases left unmatched: 4. The germline CDR1 and CDR2 sequences are SGHAT and FQNNGV. CDR3 nucleotide sequence: TGTGCCAGCAGCATGGGACAGGGCCACACTGAAGCTTTCTTT. Protein sequence: CASSMGQGHTEAFF. Full variable domain (remainder filled in from reference TRBV11-2 and TRBJ1-1): EAGVAQSPRYKIIEKRQSVAFWCNPISGHATLYWYQQILGQGPKLLIQFQNNGVVDDSQLPKDRFSAERLKGVDSTLKIQPAKLEDSAVYLCASSMGQGHTEAFFGQGTRLTVV.

This clonotype has at least ten counts. The rearrangement uses TRBV7-2 and TRBJ2-5; tentative D call: TRBD1 (6 bases). V dropped 2 bases and J dropped 2 bases, with 12 bases sitting between them. Germline V gene lookup returns CDR1 SGHTA and CDR2 FQGNSA. CDR3 length: 15 amino acids. The CDR3 sequence is CASSLMAGAQETQYF. CDR3 sequence (DNA): TGTGCCAGCAGCTTAATGGCAGGGGCACAAGAGACCCAGTACTTC.

This clonotype was counted only a few times. At one boundary the junction diverges from the germline segment, which might be a read error. The rearrangement joins TRBV20-1 to TRBJ1-4; D ambiguous. The V gene's germline CDR1 is DFQATT and CDR2 SNEGSKA (reference sequence). The CDR3 sequence is 12 residues long. The CDR3: CSAYATNEKLVF. CDR3 sequence (DNA): TGCAGTGCTTACGCAACTAATGAAAAACTGGTTTTT.

This clonotype came up many times. V gene TRBV3-1 combines with J gene TRBJ2-1, with D maybe TRBD1 (5 bases). Trimming shortened V by 3 bases and J by 10 bases, and 13 bases separated the two germline ends. Germline V gives CDR1 LGHDT, CDR2 YNNKEL (reference sequence). The CDR3 consists of 13 residues. The CDR3 sequence is CASSHLAGKEQFF. The CDR3, as DNA: TGTGCCAGCAGCCATCTCGCAGGGAAAGAGCAGTTCTTC.

This clonotype came up many times. The chain carries TRBV12-3 or TRBV12-4 and TRBJ2-1; D is possibly TRBD2 (5 bases). CDR3 length equals 14 residues. The V gene lost 8 bases and the J gene lost 0 bases, with 11 bases spanning the gap. The CDR3 nucleotides read TGTGCCAGCGCAGAGCGGAGCTCCTACAATGAGCAGTTCTTC. Translation gives CASAERSSYNEQFF.

This clonotype appeared a few times. The V gene is TRBV29-1, the J gene TRBJ2-5; D is tentatively TRBD1 or TRBD2 (5 bases each). This CDR3 has 13 residues. V gave up 1 base and J gave up 3 bases, with 9 bases separating them. Germline CDR1 and CDR2: SQVTM and ANQGSEA. CDR3 in amino acids: CSVEGETEETQYF. CDR3 bases: TGCAGCGTTGAAGGGGAGACAGAAGAGACCCAGTACTTC.

This clonotype appeared a few times. V and J are TRBV19 and TRBJ2-3, with no clear D. The CDR3 length is 13 residues. Per the germline V gene, CDR1 is LNHDA and CDR2 is SQIVND (reference sequence). Trimming shortened V by 5 bases and J by 6 bases, and 12 bases separated the two germline ends. CDR3 amino acids: CASSPTNGDTQYF. The CDR3 DNA is TGTGCCAGTAGTCCAACAAATGGGGATACGCAGTATTTT.

This clonotype has at least ten counts. The V and J genes are TRBV24-1 and TRBJ2-1, with D possibly matching TRBD2 (6 bases). Germline V gene lookup returns CDR1 KGHDR and CDR2 SFDVKD. There are 14 residues in the CDR3. V was clipped by 6 bases and J by 1 base, with 9 bases between them. The CDR3 protein is CATSNSGSYNEQFF. CDR3 nucleotides: TGTGCCACCAGTAATAGCGGATCCTACAATGAGCAGTTCTTC.

This clonotype occurred many times. This chain links TRBV11-3 with TRBJ1-1; 9 bases map to TRBD1. The CDR3 sequence is 15 residues long. CDR1 and CDR2 from the germline V gene are SGHNT and YENEEA. J gave up 4 bases and V 4 bases, and 7 bases lay outside the gene matches. The CDR3 region has the DNA TGTGCCAGCAGCTCGCAACAGGGGGCGAGCACTGAAGCTTTCTTT. Its translation: CASSSQQGASTEAFF. The full variable domain, with the rest looked up from reference TRBV11-3 and TRBJ1-1, is EAGVVQSPRYKIIEKKQPVAFWCNPISGHNTLYWYLQNLGQGPELLIRYENEEAVDDSQLPKDRFSAERLKGVDSTLKIQPAELGDSAVYLCASSSQQGASTEAFFGQGTRLTVV.